Each of the 21 T cell receptor beta chains below was sequenced from the same sample in a study of shared clonotypes between healthy human individuals (TCRdb year 2020). The method behind the library was the immunoSEQ multiplex PCR assay. TCRdb's version of the immuneACCESS table is confined to in-frame rearrangements and falls short of the full clone set. An unresolved V gene accounts for under half of the shortfall where checked; the remainder is of unknown origin. This sample has roughly 1 million clones in its table, and about 84% of those were observed once. Of the sample, approximately 0.52% falls within the top ten clones. Sequencing was done on a sample of memory CD4+ T cells from PBMCs. In light of the paper, this sample's cell subset or site label describes: CD45RA-negative fraction. These receptors were obtained from a man between 18 and 35 years old in good health. Some clones in this sample may be carry-over from other donors' samples.

DNA for the CDR3: TGCGCCAGCAAAGTGGTTGGGGGAAGCACAGATACGCAGTATTTT. Its translation is CASKVVGGSTDTQYF. The chain combines TRBV5-1 with TRBJ2-3, with D perhaps matching TRBD1 or TRBD2 (5 bases each). Germline assignment: CDR1 SGHRS and CDR2 YFSETQ. The CDR3 consists of 15 residues. Trimming left V 6 bases short and J 0 bases short, with 14 bases between.

This clone was counted at least ten times. The chain recombines TRBV19 with TRBJ2-5, with 8 bases that match TRBD1. CDR1 and CDR2 (germline): LNHDA, SQIVND (reference sequence). The CDR3 runs 17 residues. Trimming at V came to 5 bases and at J to 1 base, leaving 12 bases not matched to a gene. CDR3 in amino acids: CASSSHRGRGLQETQYF. The CDR3 DNA follows: TGTGCCAGTAGTTCTCACCGGGGCAGGGGGCTCCAAGAGACCCAGTACTTC. Looking up the rest from reference TRBV19 and TRBJ2-5 gives the full variable domain: DGGITQSPKYLFRKEGQNVTLSCEQNLNHDAMYWYRQDPGQGLRLIYYSQIVNDFQKGDIAEGYSVSREKKESFPLTVTSAQKNPTAFYLCASSSHRGRGLQETQYFGPGTRLLVL.

The chain recombines TRBV19 with TRBJ1-2; 7 bases map to TRBD1. Germline V gene sequence: CDR1 LNHDA, CDR2 SQIVND (reference sequence). The J segment lost 2 bases and the V segment lost 7 bases, leaving 4 bases of the junction unmatched. The CDR3 spans 13 residues. The CDR3 sequence: CASTTDRNYGYTF. The CDR3 bases are TGTGCCAGTACCACGGACAGGAACTATGGCTACACCTTC.

This sequence joins TRBV9 and TRBJ1-1; no reliable D call. The CDR3 is made up of 13 amino acids. V lost 3 bases, J lost 6 bases, and 12 bases lay in between. From germline, CDR1 is SGDLS and CDR2 YYNGEE. This CDR3 reads CASSAHVDPEAFF. CDR3 nucleotides: TGTGCCAGCAGCGCCCACGTCGACCCTGAAGCTTTCTTT.

The chain has TRBV2 and TRBJ1-1; D not resolved. CDR3 size: 13 residues. V was shortened by 8 bases and J by 1 base, with 11 bases between the two germline ends. Germline V CDR1 and CDR2: SNHLY, FYNNEI. The CDR3 DNA follows: TGTGCCAGCTTTGTGGGCGCGAACACTGAAGCTTTCTTT. Translating gives CASFVGANTEAFF.

The chain carries TRBV5-1 and TRBJ2-7; the match to TRBD2 covers 10 bases. This CDR3 has 14 amino acids. Looked up from germline, CDR1 is SGHRS and CDR2 is YFSETQ. V lost 4 bases, J lost 7 bases, and 8 bases stayed unmatched. CDR3 sequence: CASSTEGSGREQYF. CDR3 DNA: TGCGCCAGCAGCACGGAAGGTAGCGGGAGGGAGCAGTACTTC.

The chain combines TRBV2 with TRBJ1-2, with no clear D. Trimming took off 5 bases at V and 4 bases at J, with 11 bases between the two ends. There are 13 residues in the CDR3. CDR1 is SNHLY, CDR2 FYNNEI, per germline. The CDR3, as DNA: TGTGCCAGCAGTCAGTATTCCTCCTATGGCTACACCTTC. It codes for CASSQYSSYGYTF.

J is TRBJ2-1 and V is TRBV4-2; D is uncertain. The CDR3 has 18 amino acids. Germline V lookup: CDR1 LGHNA, CDR2 YNFKEQ. V dropped 3 bases and J dropped 8 bases, with 26 bases sitting between them. CDR3 sequence reads: CASSHLPIGLRIRDEQFF. The CDR3 nucleotides read TGTGCCAGCAGCCACCTCCCAATCGGATTGCGCATTAGGGATGAGCAGTTCTTC.

The V and J genes are TRBV28 and TRBJ2-7; D remains unclear. Trimming shortened V by 5 bases and J by 6 bases, and 11 bases separated the two germline ends. Germline CDR1 is MDHEN and CDR2 is SYDVKM. This CDR3 contains 12 residues. CDR3 DNA: TGTGCCAGCAGTACCCTCCCACCCGAGCAGTACTTC. Residues: CASSTLPPEQYF.

The chain has TRBV28 and TRBJ2-7, with 7 bases identical to TRBD1. The CDR3 extends over 14 amino acids. Per germline, CDR1 MDHEN and CDR2 SYDVKM. Germline trimming cut 2 bases from V and 6 bases from J; bases unmatched to any gene: 7. The CDR3 region is CASSLPGGYVEQYF. The DNA of the CDR3 is TGTGCCAGCAGTTTACCAGGGGGTTATGTCGAGCAGTACTTC.

As concerns this clone: Distinct nucleotide sequences in the sample also encode this CDR3. The genes are TRBV9 and TRBJ2-2; D gene ambiguous. V lost 0 bases and J lost 7, with 4 bases in between. The CDR3 totals 12 residues. CDR1 SGDLS and CDR2 YYNGEE come from the germline V gene. CDR3 region: CASSVGVGELFF. As DNA, the CDR3 is TGTGCCAGCAGCGTAGGGGTCGGGGAGCTGTTTTTT.

This sequence joins TRBV2 and TRBJ1-2; perhaps TRBD1 as D (6 bases). This CDR3 is 14 amino acids long. Germline V gene data show CDR1 as SNHLY and CDR2 as FYNNEI. V lost 4 bases to trimming and J lost 5 bases, with 14 bases between them. The CDR3 protein is CASSVARGLYGYTF. The CDR3 bases are TGTGCCAGCAGTGTGGCCAGGGGCTTATATGGCTACACCTTC.

This chain connects TRBV27 to TRBJ1-5; TRBD1 matches at 8 bases. Germline trimming cut 5 bases from V and 0 bases from J; bases unmatched to any gene: 6. The CDR3 sequence is 16 residues long. CDR1 is MNHEY, CDR2 SMNVEV, per germline (reference sequence). CDR3 DNA: TGTGCCAGCAGTCCGAATGGACAGGGTAGCAATCAGCCCCAGCATTTT. Encoded protein: CASSPNGQGSNQPQHF.

The genes are TRBV18 and TRBJ2-3; D gene unclear. V dropped 3 bases and J dropped 4 bases, with 8 bases sitting between them. Germline V gene lookup returns CDR1 KGHSH and CDR2 LQKENI. The CDR3 is 13 amino acids. The CDR3 region has the DNA TGTGCCAGCTCACCTACGGGCTCAGATACGCAGTATTTT. It codes for CASSPTGSDTQYF.

V gene TRBV29-1 combines with J gene TRBJ1-2; D ambiguous. The CDR3 is 16 amino acids. Trimming left V 3 bases short and J 1 base short, with 18 bases between. Germline V gene data show CDR1 as SQVTM and CDR2 as ANQGSEA. In DNA, the CDR3 is TGCAGCGTTGAGAGAGACCGGGGTCTTATTAACTATGGCTACACCTTC. This translates into CSVERDRGLINYGYTF.

The V gene is TRBV7-3, the J gene TRBJ2-7, with a possible D match to TRBD1 (6 bases). Germline loops: CDR1 SGHTA, CDR2 FQGTGA. Trimming pared 5 bases from V and 2 bases from J, leaving 16 bases between. This CDR3 is built from 15 residues. CDR3 in amino acids: CASSVQGSLPYEQYF. The CDR3 DNA follows: TGTGCCAGCAGCGTGCAGGGGTCCCTACCCTACGAGCAGTACTTC.

The chain has TRBV28 and TRBJ1-1; D gene ambiguous. V gave up 4 bases and J gave up 10 bases, with 10 bases separating them. Germline CDR1 MDHEN, CDR2 SYDVKM. The CDR3 is made up of 11 amino acids. Written as DNA, the CDR3 is TGTGCCAGCAGTTCGCCGAAAGCAGCTTTCTTT. Protein sequence: CASSSPKAAFF. Filled out from reference TRBV28 and TRBJ1-1, the complete variable domain reads DVKVTQSSRYLVKRTGEKVFLECVQDMDHENMFWYRQDPGLGLRLIYFSYDVKMKEKGDIPEGYSVSREKKERFSLILESASTNQTSMYLCASSSPKAAFFGQGTRLTVV.

The CDR3 DNA sequence: TGTGCCAGCAGCATCGACAGGAAGAGTGGCTACACCTTC. Translation: CASSIDRKSGYTF. The rearrangement uses TRBV14 and TRBJ1-2; TRBD1 might be the D (6 bases). The CDR3 has 13 amino acids. From germline, CDR1 is SGHDN and CDR2 FVKESK. V lost 5 bases and J 7 bases, leaving 14 bases between the germline ends. Looking up the rest from reference TRBV14 and TRBJ1-2 gives the full variable domain: EAGVTQFPSHSVIEKGQTVTLRCDPISGHDNLYWYRRVMGKEIKFLLHFVKESKQDESGMPNNRFLAERTGGTYSTLKVQPAELEDSGVYFCASSIDRKSGYTFGSGTRLTVV.

This chain joins TRBV18 and TRBJ1-4; 7 bases agree with TRBD1. This CDR3 comprises 14 residues. Germline V gives CDR1 KGHSH, CDR2 LQKENI. V trimming: 10 bases; J trimming: 5 bases; junction bases outside the gene matches: 10. CDR3 DNA: TGTGCCACAGCTAGACAGGGTGGAAATGAAAAACTGTTTTTT. This gives the protein CATARQGGNEKLFF.

This sequence joins TRBV5-6 and TRBJ1-1; TRBD1 matches 7 bases. CDR1 is SGHDT and CDR2 is YYEEEE in the germline V gene. J was trimmed by 6 bases and V by 5 bases; bases with no gene match: 10. The CDR3 is made up of 14 amino acids. CDR3 region: CASRKGRQGAEAFF. CDR3 DNA: TGTGCCAGCAGAAAGGGACGACAGGGCGCTGAAGCTTTCTTT.

The chain joins TRBV6-6 to TRBJ2-7; D is undetermined. This CDR3 has 16 amino acids. V gave up 0 bases and J gave up 0 bases, with 12 bases separating them. The germline gives CDR1 MNHNY, CDR2 SVGAGI (reference sequence). CDR3 bases: TGTGCCAGCAGTTACTCCTCCAGGTTATCCTCCTACGAGCAGTACTTC. This gives the protein CASSYSSRLSSYEQYF.